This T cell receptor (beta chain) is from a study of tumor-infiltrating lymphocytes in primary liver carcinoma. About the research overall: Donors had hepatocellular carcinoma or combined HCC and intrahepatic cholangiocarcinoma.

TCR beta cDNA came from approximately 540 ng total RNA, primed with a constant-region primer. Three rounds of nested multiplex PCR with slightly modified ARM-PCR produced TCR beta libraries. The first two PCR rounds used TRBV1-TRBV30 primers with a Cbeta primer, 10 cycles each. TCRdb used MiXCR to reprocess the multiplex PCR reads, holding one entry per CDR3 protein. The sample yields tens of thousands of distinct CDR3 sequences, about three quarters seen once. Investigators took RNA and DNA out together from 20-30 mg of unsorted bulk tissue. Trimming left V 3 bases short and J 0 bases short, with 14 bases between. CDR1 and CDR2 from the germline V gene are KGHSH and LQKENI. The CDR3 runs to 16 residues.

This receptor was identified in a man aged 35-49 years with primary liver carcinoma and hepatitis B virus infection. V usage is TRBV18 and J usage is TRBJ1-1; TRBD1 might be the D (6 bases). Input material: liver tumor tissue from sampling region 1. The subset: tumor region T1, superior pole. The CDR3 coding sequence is TGTGCCAGCTCACCTACGGTGGCAGGGGTGAACACTGAAGCTTTCTTT. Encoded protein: CASSPTVAGVNTEAFF.